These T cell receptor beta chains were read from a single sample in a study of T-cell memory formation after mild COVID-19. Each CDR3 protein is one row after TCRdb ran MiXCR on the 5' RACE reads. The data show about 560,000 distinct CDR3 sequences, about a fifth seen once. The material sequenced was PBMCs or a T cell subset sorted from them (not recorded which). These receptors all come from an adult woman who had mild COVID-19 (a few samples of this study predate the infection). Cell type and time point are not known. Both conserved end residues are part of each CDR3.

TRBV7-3,CASSSSGEYNEQFF
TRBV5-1,CASSWGAGTTEAFF
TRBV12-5,CASGLSSTGSF
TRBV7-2,CASSPDVGALHF
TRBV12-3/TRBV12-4,CASSGGGKDTQYF
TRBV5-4,CASSLTPRSGSTDTQYF
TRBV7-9,CASSLGFGTGDANSPLHF
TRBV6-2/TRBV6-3,CASSYRRAANEKLFF
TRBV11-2,CASSLAGGRTGANVLTF
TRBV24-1,CATSDPGYGEQYF